This T cell receptor (beta chain) stems from a study of T cell changes during pregnancy in multiple sclerosis (dated by TCRdb to the late 2010s). About the study as a whole: The study looked at changes in the T cell repertoire across pregnancy in women with multiple sclerosis.

Preparation of the library involved the immunoSEQ multiplex PCR assay. TCRdb stores this immuneACCESS table with in-frame sequences only. Part of the clones is absent; in the studies checked, under half of the shortfall reflects unresolved V genes, and no reason is known for the rest. In this sample the table shows 45,000 to 60,000 clones, over 85% of which occur a single time. The biggest ten clones account for approximately 0.4% of the sample. As for this clone: Its antigen is not yet known. No qualities accompany the bases; no much larger clone lies one base away.

Trimming takes 4 bases off V and 4 bases off J; junction bases not matched to a gene: 9. The CDR3 measures 16 amino acids from cysteine to phenylalanine. Solely the CDR3 DNA is kept, with 48 bases framed from the first base. As encoded in the germline V gene, CDR1 is SGHRS while CDR2 is YFSETQ. The rearrangement combines TRBV5-1 with TRBJ2-2, with 8 bases in between that match TRBD2. The receptor comes from a female donor with multiple sclerosis, enrolled in a pregnancy study. Sequenced here: CD4+ T cells from peripheral blood mononuclear cells, sampled before pregnancy. The DNA sequence is as follows: TGCGCCAGCAGCCCCGGGGGAGCGGGGGTCACCGGGGAGCTGTTTTTT. Translated, it reads CASSPGGAGVTGELFF.